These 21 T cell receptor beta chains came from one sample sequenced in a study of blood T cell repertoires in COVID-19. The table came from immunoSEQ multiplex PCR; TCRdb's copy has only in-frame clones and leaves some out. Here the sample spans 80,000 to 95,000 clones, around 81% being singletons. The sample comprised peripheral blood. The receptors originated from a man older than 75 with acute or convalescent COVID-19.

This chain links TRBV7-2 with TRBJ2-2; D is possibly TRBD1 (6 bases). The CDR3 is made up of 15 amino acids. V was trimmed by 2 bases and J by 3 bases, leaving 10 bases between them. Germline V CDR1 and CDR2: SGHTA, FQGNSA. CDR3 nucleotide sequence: TGTGCCAGCAGCTTAAGAGGGGGATACACCGGGGAGCTGTTTTTT. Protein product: CASSLRGGYTGELFF.

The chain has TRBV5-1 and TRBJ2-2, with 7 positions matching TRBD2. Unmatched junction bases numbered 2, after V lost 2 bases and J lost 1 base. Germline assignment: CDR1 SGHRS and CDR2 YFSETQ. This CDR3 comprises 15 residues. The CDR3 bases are TGCGCCAGCAGCTTAACGGGAGGGAACACCGGGGAGCTGTTTTTT. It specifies CASSLTGGNTGELFF.

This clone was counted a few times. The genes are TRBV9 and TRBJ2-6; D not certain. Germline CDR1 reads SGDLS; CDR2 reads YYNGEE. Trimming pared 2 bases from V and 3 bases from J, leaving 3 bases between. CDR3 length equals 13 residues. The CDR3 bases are TGTGCCAGCAGCGTCAGTGGGGCCAACGTCCTGACTTTC. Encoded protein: CASSVSGANVLTF.

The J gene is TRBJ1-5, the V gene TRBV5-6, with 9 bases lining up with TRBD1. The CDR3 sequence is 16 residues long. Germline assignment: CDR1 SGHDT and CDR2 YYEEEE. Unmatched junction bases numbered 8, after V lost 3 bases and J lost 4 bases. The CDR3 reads CASSSGTGLGNQPQHF. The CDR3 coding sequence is TGTGCCAGCAGCTCCGGGACAGGGCTTGGGAATCAGCCCCAGCATTTT.

The CDR3 region is CASSGTGTGGDEQFF. In DNA form, the CDR3 reads TGCGCCAGCAGCGGAACCGGGACAGGGGGCGATGAGCAGTTCTTC. The chain carries TRBV5-1 and TRBJ2-1; 12 positions agree with TRBD1. From germline, CDR1 is SGHRS and CDR2 YFSETQ. The length of the CDR3 is 15 residues. V lost 4 bases, J lost 8 bases, and 7 bases stayed unmatched.

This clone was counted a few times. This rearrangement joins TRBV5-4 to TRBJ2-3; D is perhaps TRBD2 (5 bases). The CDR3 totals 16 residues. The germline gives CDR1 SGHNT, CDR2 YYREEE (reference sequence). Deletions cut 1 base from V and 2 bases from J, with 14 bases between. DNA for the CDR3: TGTGCCAGCAGCTTGATGAGCGGAATAAACACAGATACGCAGTATTTT. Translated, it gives CASSLMSGINTDTQYF. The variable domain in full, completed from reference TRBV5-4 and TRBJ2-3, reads ETGVTQSPTHLIKTRGQQVTLRCSSQSGHNTVSWYQQALGQGPQFIFQYYREEENGRGNFPPRFSGLQFPNYSSELNVNALELDDSALYLCASSLMSGINTDTQYFGPGTRLTVL.

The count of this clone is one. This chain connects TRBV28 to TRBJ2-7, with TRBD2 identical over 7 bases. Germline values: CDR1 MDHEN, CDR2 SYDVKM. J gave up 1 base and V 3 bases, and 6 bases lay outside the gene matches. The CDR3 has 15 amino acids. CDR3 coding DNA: TGTGCCAGCAGTTTCCTGGCTAGCGGTTCCTACGAGCAGTACTTC. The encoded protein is CASSFLASGSYEQYF.

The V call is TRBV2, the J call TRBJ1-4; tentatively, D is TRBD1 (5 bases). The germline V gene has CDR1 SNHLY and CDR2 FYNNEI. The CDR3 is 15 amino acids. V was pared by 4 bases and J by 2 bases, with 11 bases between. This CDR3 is CASSVQGGTNEKLFF. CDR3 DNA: TGTGCCAGCAGTGTGCAGGGCGGCACTAATGAAAAACTGTTTTTT. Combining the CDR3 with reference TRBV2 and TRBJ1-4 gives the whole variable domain EPEVTQTPSHQVTQMGQEVILRCVPISNHLYFYWYRQILGQKVEFLVSFYNNEISEKSEIFDDQFSVERPDGSNFTLKIRSTKLEDSAMYFCASSVQGGTNEKLFFGSGTQLSVL.

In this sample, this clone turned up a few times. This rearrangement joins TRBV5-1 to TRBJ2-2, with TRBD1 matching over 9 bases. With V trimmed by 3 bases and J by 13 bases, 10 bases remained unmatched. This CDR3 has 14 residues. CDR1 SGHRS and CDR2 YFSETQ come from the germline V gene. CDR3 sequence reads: CASSSDRGSFGLFF. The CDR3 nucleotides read TGCGCCAGCAGCTCGGACAGGGGTAGCTTTGGGCTGTTTTTT.

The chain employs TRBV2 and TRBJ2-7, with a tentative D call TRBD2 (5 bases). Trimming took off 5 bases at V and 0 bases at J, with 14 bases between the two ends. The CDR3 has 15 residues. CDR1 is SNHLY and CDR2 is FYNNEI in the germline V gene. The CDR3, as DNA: TGTGCCAGCAGTCCGGACGGGGAAAGCTCCTACGAGCAGTACTTC. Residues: CASSPDGESSYEQYF.

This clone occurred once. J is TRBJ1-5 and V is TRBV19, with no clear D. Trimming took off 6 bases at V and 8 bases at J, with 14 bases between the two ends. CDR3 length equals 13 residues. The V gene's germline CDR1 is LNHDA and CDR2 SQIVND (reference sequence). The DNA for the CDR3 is TGTGCCAGTAGCCCATGGAGGAGGGAGCCCCAGCATTTT. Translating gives CASSPWRREPQHF.

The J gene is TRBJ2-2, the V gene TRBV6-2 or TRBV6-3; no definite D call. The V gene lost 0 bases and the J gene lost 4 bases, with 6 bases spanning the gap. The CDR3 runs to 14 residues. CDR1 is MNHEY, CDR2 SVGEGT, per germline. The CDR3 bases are TGTGCCAGCAGTTACTCACAGAGCACCGGGGAGCTGTTTTTT. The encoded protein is CASSYSQSTGELFF.

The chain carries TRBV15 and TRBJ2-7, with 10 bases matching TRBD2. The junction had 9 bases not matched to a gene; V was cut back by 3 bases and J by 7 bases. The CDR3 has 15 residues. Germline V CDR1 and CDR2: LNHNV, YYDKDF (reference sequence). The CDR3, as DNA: TGTGCCACCAGCAGGACGCTAGCGGGAGTACGGGAGCAGTACTTC. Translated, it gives CATSRTLAGVREQYF.

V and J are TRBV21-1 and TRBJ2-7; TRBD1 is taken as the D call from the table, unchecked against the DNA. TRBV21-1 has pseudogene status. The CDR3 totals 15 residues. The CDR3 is CASSKTTGSLYEQYF. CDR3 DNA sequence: TGTGCCAGCAGCAAAACCACAGGCTCCCTCTACGAGCAGTACTTC.

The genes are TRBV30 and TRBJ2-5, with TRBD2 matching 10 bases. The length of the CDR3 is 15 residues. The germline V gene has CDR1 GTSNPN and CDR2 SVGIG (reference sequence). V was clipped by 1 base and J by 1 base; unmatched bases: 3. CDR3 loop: CAWSGTSGFQETQYF. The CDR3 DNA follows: TGTGCCTGGAGTGGGACTAGCGGATTCCAAGAGACCCAGTACTTC. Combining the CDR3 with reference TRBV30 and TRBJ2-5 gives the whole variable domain SQTIHQWPATLVQPVGSPLSLECTVEGTSNPNLYWYRQAAGRGLQLLFYSVGIGQISSEVPQNLSASRPQDRQFILSSKKLLLSDSGFYLCAWSGTSGFQETQYFGPGTRLLVL.

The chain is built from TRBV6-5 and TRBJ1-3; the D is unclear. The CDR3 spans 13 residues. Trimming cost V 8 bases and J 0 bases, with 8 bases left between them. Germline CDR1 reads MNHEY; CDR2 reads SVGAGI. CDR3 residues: CASHTVSGNTIYF. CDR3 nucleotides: TGTGCCAGCCACACAGTCTCTGGAAACACCATATATTTT.

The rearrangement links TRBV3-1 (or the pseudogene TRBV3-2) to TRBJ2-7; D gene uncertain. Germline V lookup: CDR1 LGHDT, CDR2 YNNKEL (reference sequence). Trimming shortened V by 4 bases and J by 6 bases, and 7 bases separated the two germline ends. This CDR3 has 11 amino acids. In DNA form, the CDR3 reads TGTGCCAGCAGCCTAAAAGCCGAGCAGTACTTC. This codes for CASSLKAEQYF.

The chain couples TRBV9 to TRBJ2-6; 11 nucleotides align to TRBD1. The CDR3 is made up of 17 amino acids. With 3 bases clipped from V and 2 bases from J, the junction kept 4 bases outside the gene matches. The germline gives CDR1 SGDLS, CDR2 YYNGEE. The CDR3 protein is CASSAGQGGPGANVLTF. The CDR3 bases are TGTGCCAGCAGCGCGGGACAGGGGGGCCCTGGGGCCAACGTCCTGACTTTC.

The CDR3 DNA sequence: TGTGCCAGCAGTTACTCGTGGACACTCATGAACACTGAAGCTTTCTTT. Residues: CASSYSWTLMNTEAFF. The gene calls are TRBV6-2 or TRBV6-3 and TRBJ1-1, with D possibly being TRBD1 (5 bases). CDR1 MNHEY and CDR2 SVGEGT come from the germline V gene. This CDR3 spans 16 amino acids. The V end was cut by 0 bases, the J end by 0 bases, with 11 bases between.

The CDR3: CASSVAGGNQPQHF. In nucleotides, the CDR3 is TGTGCCAGCAGCGTAGCCGGGGGCAATCAGCCCCAGCATTTT. J is TRBJ1-5 and V is TRBV9; D is unresolved. V was cut by 0 bases and J by 2 bases, with 6 bases left in between. The CDR3 runs to 14 residues. Germline V CDR1 and CDR2: SGDLS, YYNGEE.

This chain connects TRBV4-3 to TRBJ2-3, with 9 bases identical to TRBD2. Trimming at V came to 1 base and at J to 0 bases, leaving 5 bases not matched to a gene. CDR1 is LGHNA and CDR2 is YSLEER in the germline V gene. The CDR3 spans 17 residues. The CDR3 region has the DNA TGCGCCAGCAGCCAAGCTACTAGCGGGTATAGCACAGATACGCAGTATTTT. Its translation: CASSQATSGYSTDTQYF.